This record concerns one T cell receptor (beta chain) sequence. The data originate from a study of OX40 agonist ivuxolimab in advanced cancers. Clones were read by immunoSEQ multiplex PCR, and TCRdb kept only the in-frame ones, dropping some. The table records 98,000 or so clones, 94% of them present only once. With V trimmed by 3 bases and J by 4 bases, 9 bases remained unmatched. Germline assignment: CDR1 SGHTS and CDR2 YDEGEE. The CDR3 covers 16 residues. This specimen was CD4+ or CD8+ T cells sorted from blood, taken in a trial of the OX40 agonist ivuxolimab. The sequence was obtained from an adult with an advanced solid tumor such as melanoma, head and neck, liver or kidney cancer. J is TRBJ2-1 and V is TRBV5-8; 8 positions agree with TRBD2. CDR3 residues: CASSYTGGGRYNEQFF. The CDR3 DNA reads as TGTGCCAGCAGCTACACGGGAGGGGGGAGATACAATGAGCAGTTCTTC.